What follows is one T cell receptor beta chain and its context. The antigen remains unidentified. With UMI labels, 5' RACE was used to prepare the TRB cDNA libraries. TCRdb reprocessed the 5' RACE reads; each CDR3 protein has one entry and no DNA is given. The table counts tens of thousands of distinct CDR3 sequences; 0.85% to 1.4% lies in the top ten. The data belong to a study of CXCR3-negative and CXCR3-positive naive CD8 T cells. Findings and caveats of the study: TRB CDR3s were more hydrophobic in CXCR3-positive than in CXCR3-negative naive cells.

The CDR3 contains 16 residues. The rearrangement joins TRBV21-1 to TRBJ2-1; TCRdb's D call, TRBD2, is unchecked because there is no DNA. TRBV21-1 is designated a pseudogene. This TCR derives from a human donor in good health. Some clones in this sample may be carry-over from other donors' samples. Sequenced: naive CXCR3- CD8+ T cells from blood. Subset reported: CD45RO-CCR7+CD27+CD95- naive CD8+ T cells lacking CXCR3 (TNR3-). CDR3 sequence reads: CASSKEGSGWYNEQFF.